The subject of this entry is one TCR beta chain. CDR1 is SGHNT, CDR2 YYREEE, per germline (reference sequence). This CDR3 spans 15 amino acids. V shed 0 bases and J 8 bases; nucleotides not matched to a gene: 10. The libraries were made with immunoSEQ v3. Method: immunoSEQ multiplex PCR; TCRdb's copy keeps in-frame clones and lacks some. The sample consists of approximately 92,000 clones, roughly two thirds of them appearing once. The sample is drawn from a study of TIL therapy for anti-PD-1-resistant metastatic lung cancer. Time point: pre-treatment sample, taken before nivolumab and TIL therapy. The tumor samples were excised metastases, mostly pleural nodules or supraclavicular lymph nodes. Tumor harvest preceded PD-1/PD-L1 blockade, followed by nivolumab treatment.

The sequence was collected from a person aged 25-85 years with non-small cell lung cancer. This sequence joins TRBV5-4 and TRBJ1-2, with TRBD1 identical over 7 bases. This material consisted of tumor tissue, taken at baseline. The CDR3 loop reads CASSLVDRAAEGYTF. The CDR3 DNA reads TGTGCCAGCAGCTTGGTTGACAGGGCCGCGGAAGGCTACACCTTC.